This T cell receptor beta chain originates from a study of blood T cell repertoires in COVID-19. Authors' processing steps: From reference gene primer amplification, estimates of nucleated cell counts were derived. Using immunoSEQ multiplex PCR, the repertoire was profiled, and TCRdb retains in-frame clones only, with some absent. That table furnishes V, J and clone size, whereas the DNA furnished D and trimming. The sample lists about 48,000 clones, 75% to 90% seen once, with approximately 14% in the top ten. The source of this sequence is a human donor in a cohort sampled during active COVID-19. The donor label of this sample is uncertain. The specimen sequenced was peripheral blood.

The CDR3 DNA reads TGTGCCAGCAGCTTAGAAACGGGACAGGGAGATACGCAGTATTTT. Translated, it gives CASSLETGQGDTQYF. The chain has TRBV7-8 and TRBJ2-3; 9 bases are shared with TRBD1. The CDR3 runs 15 residues. The V segment lost 1 base and the J segment 5 bases; nucleotides outside the gene matches: 4. Germline V gives CDR1 SGHVS, CDR2 FQNEAQ.